The present TCR beta chain was sequenced within a study of T-cell reconstitution after alpha-beta-depleted transplantation in children. Study-wide points: Newly made T cells mostly supplied T-cell counts and diversity one year after transplant. It was surviving recipient T cells and thymic progenitors that gave some patients high TCRbeta diversity at day 60. Expanded graft clones numbering several hundred reportedly gave rise to alpha-beta T cells about two months after transplant.

CDR3 length equals 15 residues. CDR1 LGHDT and CDR2 YNNKEL come from the germline V gene (reference sequence). The junction had 2 bases not matched to a gene; V was cut back by 1 base and J by 4 bases. TCRbeta library construction was performed incorporating unique molecular identifiers. TCRdb independently ran MiXCR on the PCR reads; one entry per CDR3 protein. Of fewer than 550,000 distinct CDR3 sequences in the sample, 11% are singletons; the top ten hold around 15%. A word on this clonotype: Its antigen is unknown.

The chain joins TRBV3-1 to TRBJ2-5; TRBD2 aligns across 11 bases. Sequencing used PBMCs, mostly from graft donor cells, obtained 180 days after TCRalphabeta/CD19-depleted stem cell transplant. This sequence was found in a female patient aged 2-9 years who had a stem cell transplant for aplastic anemia, so the T cells may come from the graft donor. In nucleotides, the CDR3 is TGTGCCAGCAGCCAAGCGGGGACTAGCGGAGAGACCCAGTACTTC. As protein: CASSQAGTSGETQYF.